The subject of this entry is one T cell receptor (beta chain). No antigen is known for it. The entry originates in a study of cytomegalovirus exposure and HLA in healthy donors. General study points: Cytomegalovirus status was reportedly diagnosed by the classifier with high specificity and sensitivity. Later analysis found that TCR beta chains associated with HLA were more clonally expanded than other, equally common chains.

V shed 4 bases and J shed 5 bases, with 15 bases lying between them. This CDR3 comprises 14 residues. The germline V gene encodes CDR1 SGHDT and CDR2 YYEEEE. Primers included in the PCR were 60 Vbeta and 13 Jbeta primers. Sequencing was performed with immunoSEQ multiplex PCR; in TCRdb, only in-frame clones are kept and a portion is missing. In the table there are 150,000 to 200,000 clones, about four fifths of which are singletons. The chain uses TRBV5-6 and TRBJ1-2; possibly TRBD1 for D (5 bases). The sequencing input was PBMCs. This clonotype was obtained from a woman under 30 in good health and CMV-seronegative. CDR3 DNA: TGTGCCAGCAGCCTGGGACGGAGCCCTTATGGCTACACCTTC. It encodes CASSLGRSPYGYTF.